These 10 T cell receptor beta chains came from one sample sequenced in a study of blood T cell repertoires in COVID-19 (TCRdb year 2020). The protocol used for the library was the immunoSEQ multiplex PCR assay. As stored in TCRdb, this immuneACCESS dataset retains in-frame rearrangements with V and J assigned. A fraction of the clones does not appear; measured against another copy, unresolved V genes explain less than half of the discrepancy, and the remainder lacks a known reason. The sample table shows approximately 280,000 clones, and 86% are seen once. Roughly 1.9% of the sample rests with the top ten. Sample: peripheral blood. These receptors all stem from a woman aged 30 to 39 who had recovered from COVID-19.

This chain uses TRBV3-1 (or the pseudogene TRBV3-2) with TRBJ2-7; 9 bases agree with TRBD2. CDR1 and CDR2 (germline): LGHDT, YNNKEL (reference sequence). The CDR3 runs 15 residues. V lost 1 base, J lost 3 bases, and 4 bases stayed unmatched. CDR3 coding DNA: TGTGCCAGCAGCCAAGCACCGACTAGCGGCTACGAGCAGTACTTC. Residues: CASSQAPTSGYEQYF.

This clone was detected a few times. This rearrangement joins TRBV4-1 to TRBJ1-2, with 8 bases fitting TRBD1. Germline CDR1 reads MGHRA; CDR2 reads YSYEKL. The J segment lost 6 bases and the V segment lost 2 bases, leaving 8 bases of the junction unmatched. The CDR3 is 15 amino acids. CDR3 protein: CASSQSPTGANGYTF. DNA of the CDR3: TGCGCCAGCAGCCAAAGTCCGACAGGGGCGAATGGCTACACCTTC.

The chain employs TRBV11-3 and TRBJ2-4, with 8 nucleotides matching TRBD1. CDR3 size: 13 residues. Germline loops: CDR1 SGHNT, CDR2 YENEEA. The J segment lost 6 bases and the V segment lost 5 bases, leaving 3 bases of the junction unmatched. The CDR3 nucleotides read TGTGCCAGCAGCCTTGGACAGGGAAACATTCAGTACTTC. Amino acids: CASSLGQGNIQYF.

The chain combines TRBV7-9 with TRBJ2-1, with 12 nucleotides matching TRBD2. CDR1 SEHNR and CDR2 FQNEAQ come from the germline V gene (reference sequence). Trimming took 5 bases from V and 5 from J; bases not matched to a gene: 4. The CDR3 runs 15 residues. CDR3 coding DNA: TGTGCCAGCAGCAAAGGACTAGCGGGAAACAATGAGCAGTTCTTC. It yields the protein CASSKGLAGNNEQFF.

This chain joins TRBV6-1 and TRBJ2-3; D might be TRBD1 (5 bases). The CDR3 is made up of 13 amino acids. Germline CDR1 and CDR2: MNHNS and SASEGT. Trimming removed 9 bases from V and 1 base from J, with 11 bases in between. CDR3 protein: CASGQTGTDTQYF. The DNA of the CDR3 is TGTGCCAGTGGACAAACCGGCACAGATACGCAGTATTTT.

Only one count was recorded for this clone. V is TRBV19 and J is TRBJ2-1; TRBD2 aligns across 13 bases. CDR1 and CDR2 from the germline V gene are LNHDA and SQIVND (reference sequence). CDR3 length: 16 residues. Trimming at V came to 6 bases and at J to 4 bases, leaving 6 bases not matched to a gene. The CDR3, as DNA: TGTGCCAGTAGATCCAAGACTAGCGGGGGGTACAATGAGCAGTTCTTC. This gives the protein CASRSKTSGGYNEQFF. The full variable domain, its missing parts supplied by reference TRBV19 and TRBJ2-1, is DGGITQSPKYLFRKEGQNVTLSCEQNLNHDAMYWYRQDPGQGLRLIYYSQIVNDFQKGDIAEGYSVSREKKESFPLTVTSAQKNPTAFYLCASRSKTSGGYNEQFFGPGTRLTVL.

This sequence joins TRBV7-3 and TRBJ1-4; D gene uncertain. The CDR3 runs 13 residues. V lost 5 bases and J lost 7, with 11 bases in between. Germline CDR1 SGHTA, CDR2 FQGTGA. In DNA form, the CDR3 reads TGTGCCAGCAGCCGGTCCGTTAGTGAAAAACTGTTTTTT. Translating gives CASSRSVSEKLFF.

Concerning this clone itself: One end of the junction fails to match germline, which may point to a read error. The J gene is TRBJ1-4, the V gene TRBV7-7, with 8 bases lining up with TRBD1. Germline CDR1 and CDR2: SSHAT and FNYEAQ (reference sequence). This CDR3 is built from 15 residues. The CDR3, as DNA: TGTGCTAGCAGCCCAGGGGGGACAGGCTCTGAAAAACTGTTTTTT. It is translated as CASSPGGTGSEKLFF.

The rearrangement joins TRBV27 to TRBJ1-1; TRBD1 aligns across 11 bases. Germline CDR1 MNHEY, CDR2 SMNVEV (reference sequence). This CDR3 is built from 15 residues. V lost 7 bases, J lost 5 bases, and 9 bases stayed unmatched. CDR3 sequence: CASTGQGAAGTEAFF. The CDR3 coding sequence is TGTGCCAGCACCGGACAGGGGGCTGCTGGGACTGAAGCTTTCTTT.

This chain links TRBV7-2 with TRBJ1-5; D is unclear. The germline V gene has CDR1 SGHTA and CDR2 FQGNSA. CDR3 length: 15 amino acids. V lost 6 bases and J lost 7, with 19 bases in between. The CDR3 here is CASSQSPGSGQPQHF. Written as DNA, the CDR3 is TGTGCCAGCAGTCAAAGCCCGGGGTCGGGCCAGCCCCAGCATTTT.